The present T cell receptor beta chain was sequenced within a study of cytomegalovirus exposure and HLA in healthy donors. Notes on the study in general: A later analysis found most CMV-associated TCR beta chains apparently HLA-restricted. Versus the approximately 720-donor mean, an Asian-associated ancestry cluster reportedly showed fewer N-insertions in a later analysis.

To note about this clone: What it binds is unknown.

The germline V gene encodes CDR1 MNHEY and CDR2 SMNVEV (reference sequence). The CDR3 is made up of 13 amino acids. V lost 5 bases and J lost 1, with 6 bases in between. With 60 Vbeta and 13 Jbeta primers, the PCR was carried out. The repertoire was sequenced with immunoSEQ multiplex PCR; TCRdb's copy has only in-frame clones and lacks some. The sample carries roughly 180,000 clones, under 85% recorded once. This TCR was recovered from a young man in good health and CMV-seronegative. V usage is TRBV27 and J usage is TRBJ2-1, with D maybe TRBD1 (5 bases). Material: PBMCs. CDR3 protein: CASSPGSYNEQFF. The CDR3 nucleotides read TGTGCCAGCAGTCCAGGGTCCTACAATGAGCAGTTCTTC.